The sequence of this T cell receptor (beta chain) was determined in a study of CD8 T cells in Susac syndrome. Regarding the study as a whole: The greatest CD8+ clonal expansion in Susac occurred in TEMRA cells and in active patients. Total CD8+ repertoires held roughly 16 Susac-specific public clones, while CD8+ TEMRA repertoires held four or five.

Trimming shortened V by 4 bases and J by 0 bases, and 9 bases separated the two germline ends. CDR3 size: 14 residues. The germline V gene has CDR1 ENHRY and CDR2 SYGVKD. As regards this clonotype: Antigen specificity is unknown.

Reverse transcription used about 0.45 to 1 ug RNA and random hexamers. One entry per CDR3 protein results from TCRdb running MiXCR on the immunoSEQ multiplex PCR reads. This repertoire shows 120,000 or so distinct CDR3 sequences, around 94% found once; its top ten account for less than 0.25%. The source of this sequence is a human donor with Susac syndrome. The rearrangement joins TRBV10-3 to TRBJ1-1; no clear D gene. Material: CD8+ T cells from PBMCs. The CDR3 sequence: CAISADGLNTEAFF. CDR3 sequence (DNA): TGTGCCATCAGTGCGGACGGATTGAACACTGAAGCTTTCTTT.